These 2 T cell receptor beta chains share one sample of origin, sequenced in a study of cytomegalovirus exposure and HLA in healthy donors. PCR amplification relied on 60 Vbeta primers (plus 13 Jbeta primers). Method: immunoSEQ multiplex PCR; TCRdb's copy keeps in-frame clones and lacks some. This table holds more than 85,000 clones, 13% to 15% found once. The specimen was PBMCs. All receptors derive from a female donor in good health and CMV-seronegative.

Written as DNA, the CDR3 is TGTGCCAGCAGCCCTCTGGGACTAGCGGGGTCGGGGGAGCTGTTTTTT. Translated: CASSPLGLAGSGELFF. The rearrangement joins TRBV7-9 to TRBJ2-2; 13 nucleotides agree with TRBD2. The CDR3 is 16 amino acids. Germline V lookup: CDR1 SEHNR, CDR2 FQNEAQ (reference sequence). V lost 5 bases and J lost 8; bases outside the gene matches: 8.

This clone was recorded a few times. The rearrangement joins TRBV30 to TRBJ1-5, with no clear D. This CDR3 contains 14 residues. Germline CDR1 is GTSNPN and CDR2 is SVGIG (reference sequence). V lost 2 bases and J 4 bases, leaving 12 bases between the germline ends. The CDR3 DNA follows: TGTGCCTGGAGTCACTCCCGGGGTAATCAGCCCCAGCATTTT. Translating it yields CAWSHSRGNQPQHF. Complete variable domain (other parts from reference TRBV30 and TRBJ1-5): SQTIHQWPATLVQPVGSPLSLECTVEGTSNPNLYWYRQAAGRGLQLLFYSVGIGQISSEVPQNLSASRPQDRQFILSSKKLLLSDSGFYLCAWSHSRGNQPQHFGDGTRLSIL.